Below are 16 T cell receptor beta chains sequenced from a single sample in a study of response to subunit inactivated influenza vaccine. TCRdb called the RT-PCR reads again in MiXCR, with one record for every CDR3 protein. This table has some 570,000 distinct CDR3 sequences, about 10% appearing once. These data also formed part of another study, on T cells expressing NK-cell markers. Per that study: Making the TCR beta cDNA relied on 5'RACE template switching with UMIs.

This material consisted of PBMCs from blood, taken on the day of vaccination. These receptors all come from a man aged 45 to 65 who received an inactivated influenza vaccine.

This clonotype has only a few counts. The chain has TRBV4-1 and TRBJ2-7; 7 nucleotides match TRBD1. This CDR3 has 14 residues. Germline V gene lookup returns CDR1 MGHRA and CDR2 YSYEKL. Trimming cost V 1 base and J 2 bases; bases outside gene matches: 2. The CDR3 sequence: CASSQVGTAYEQYF. The CDR3 nucleotides are TGCGCCAGCAGCCAAGTAGGGACAGCCTACGAGCAGTACTTC.

The V and J genes are TRBV7-2 and TRBJ2-2; 8 positions agree with TRBD1. J lost 5 bases, V lost 7 bases, and 6 bases had no gene match. The CDR3 loop spans 14 amino acids. Germline CDR1 is SGHTA and CDR2 is FQGNSA. CDR3 loop: CASNLRQGTGELFF. CDR3 coding DNA: TGTGCCAGCAACTTGAGACAGGGGACCGGGGAGCTGTTTTTT.

The sample holds many counts of this clonotype. The chain couples TRBV4-1 to TRBJ2-3; possibly TRBD1 or TRBD2 for D (5 bases each). V lost 4 bases and J lost 2, with 16 bases in between. The germline CDR1 and CDR2 sequences are MGHRA and YSYEKL. CDR3 length equals 16 residues. The CDR3 spells CASSRTRGPLTDTQYF. As DNA, the CDR3 is TGCGCCAGCAGCCGAACTAGGGGACCCCTCACAGATACGCAGTATTTT.

This clonotype occurred a few times. The gene calls are TRBV18 and TRBJ2-1; a possible D gene is TRBD1 (6 bases). Between the trimmed V and J ends, which lost 5 bases and 3 bases, there was a span of 11 bases. The CDR3 loop spans 14 amino acids. Germline V gives CDR1 KGHSH, CDR2 LQKENI. CDR3 nucleotides: TGTGCCAGCTCAATACAGGGACGCTACAATGAGCAGTTCTTC. This sequence encodes CASSIQGRYNEQFF.

This clonotype was recorded a few times. V gene TRBV7-9 combines with J gene TRBJ1-1; weak D call: TRBD1 (5 bases). The CDR3 runs 13 residues. Deletions cut 5 bases from V and 4 bases from J, with 11 bases between. Germline lookup yields CDR1 SEHNR and CDR2 FQNEAQ (reference sequence). In DNA, the CDR3 is TGTGCCAGCAGCGAAACAGGTCCCACTGAAGCTTTCTTT. Its translation: CASSETGPTEAFF.

The V gene is TRBV12-3 or TRBV12-4, the J gene TRBJ1-2; no clear D. Trimming took off 5 bases at V and 6 bases at J, with 13 bases between the two ends. The CDR3 loop spans 13 amino acids. CDR3 region: CASSKRTGDGYTF. The CDR3 DNA sequence: TGTGCCAGCAGTAAAAGGACCGGAGATGGCTACACCTTC.

V gene TRBV4-1 combines with J gene TRBJ2-1; 13 positions agree with TRBD2. CDR3 size: 17 residues. V lost 2 bases and J lost 9; bases outside the gene matches: 10. Germline V gene lookup returns CDR1 MGHRA and CDR2 YSYEKL. For the CDR3, the DNA is TGCGCCAGCAGCCAAACGGGACTAGCGGGGTCGGCGGGTGAGCAGTTCTTC. This codes for CASSQTGLAGSAGEQFF.

This clonotype was seen more than once but under ten times. The J gene is TRBJ2-7, the V gene TRBV2, with a tentative D call TRBD2 (7 bases). V lost 10 bases and J 2 bases, leaving 12 bases between the germline ends. The CDR3 consists of 12 residues. In germline, CDR1 is SNHLY, CDR2 FYNNEI. CDR3 DNA sequence: TGTGCCATCCTAGGGGGGGCCTACGAGCAGTACTTC. Its translation is CAILGGAYEQYF. The full variable domain, with the rest looked up from reference TRBV2 and TRBJ2-7, is EPEVTQTPSHQVTQMGQEVILRCVPISNHLYFYWYRQILGQKVEFLVSFYNNEISEKSEIFDDQFSVERPDGSNFTLKIRSTKLEDSAMYFCAILGGAYEQYFGPGTRLTVT.

The chain is built from TRBV3-1 and TRBJ2-1; the match to TRBD2 covers 8 bases. V gave up 1 base and J gave up 5 bases; unmatched junction bases: 7. The CDR3 is made up of 16 amino acids. Germline V gene data show CDR1 as LGHDT and CDR2 as YNNKEL (reference sequence). CDR3 coding DNA: TGTGCCAGCAGCCAAGCTCGACTAGCGAAACACAATGAGCAGTTCTTC. Protein: CASSQARLAKHNEQFF.

The V call is TRBV2, the J call TRBJ1-2, with D possibly matching TRBD1 (6 bases). The length of the CDR3 is 13 residues. The V end was cut by 6 bases, the J end by 4 bases, with 12 bases between. CDR1 SNHLY and CDR2 FYNNEI come from the germline V gene. CDR3 in DNA: TGTGCCAGCAGGAGGACAGAATCCTATGGCTACACCTTC. It is translated as CASRRTESYGYTF. The variable domain in full, completed from reference TRBV2 and TRBJ1-2, reads EPEVTQTPSHQVTQMGQEVILRCVPISNHLYFYWYRQILGQKVEFLVSFYNNEISEKSEIFDDQFSVERPDGSNFTLKIRSTKLEDSAMYFCASRRTESYGYTFGSGTRLTVV.

This clonotype was found a few times. The J gene is TRBJ2-1, the V gene TRBV6-2 or TRBV6-3; 11 nucleotides agree with TRBD2. Trimming at V came to 4 bases and at J to 2 bases, leaving 7 bases not matched to a gene. Germline CDR1 MNHEY, CDR2 SVGEGT. This CDR3 comprises 17 residues. The CDR3 is CASSSRLAGTPYNEQFF. CDR3 nucleotides: TGTGCCAGCAGTTCCAGACTAGCGGGAACTCCCTACAATGAGCAGTTCTTC.

The rearrangement links TRBV4-2 to TRBJ2-2; TRBD2 is a possible D gene (5 bases). This CDR3 contains 16 residues. The ends were cut back, 0 bases at V and 4 bases at J, with 12 bases in the middle. Germline-derived CDR1 and CDR2 are LGHNA and YNFKEQ. CDR3 nucleotide sequence: TGTGCCAGCAGCCAAGATCGGCTGGCGGGCACCGGGGAGCTGTTTTTT. It yields the protein CASSQDRLAGTGELFF.

This chain links TRBV6-2 or TRBV6-3 with TRBJ2-6; 7 bases match TRBD1. Germline-derived CDR1 and CDR2 are MNHEY and SVGEGT. CDR3 size: 15 residues. The V segment lost 4 bases and the J segment 5 bases; nucleotides outside the gene matches: 5. The CDR3, as DNA: TGTGCCAGCAGTTCCTCAGGGGGATGGGCCAACGTCCTGACTTTC. Residues: CASSSSGGWANVLTF.

This clonotype was counted ten times or more. The chain links TRBV11-2 to TRBJ2-7; D gene uncertain. V shed 5 bases and J shed 1 base, with 3 bases lying between them. The CDR3 is made up of 11 amino acids. CDR1 SGHAT and CDR2 FQNNGV come from the germline V gene. The DNA of the CDR3 is TGTGCCAGCAGCATTTCCTACGAGCAGTACTTC. Amino acids: CASSISYEQYF.

The chain joins TRBV5-1 to TRBJ1-6, with D possibly matching TRBD1 (5 bases). The CDR3 covers 15 residues. Germline loops: CDR1 SGHRS, CDR2 YFSETQ. V lost 0 bases and J 13 bases, leaving 17 bases between the germline ends. The CDR3 reads CASSLDMLGVSPLHF. In DNA, the CDR3 is TGCGCCAGCAGCTTGGACATGTTAGGGGTGTCGCCCCTCCACTTT.

This clonotype was recorded many times. This chain uses TRBV20-1 with TRBJ1-2; D remains ambiguous. This CDR3 contains 13 residues. With 3 bases removed from V and 2 bases from J, the gap between germline ends came to 10 bases. CDR1 is DFQATT, CDR2 SNEGSKA, per germline (reference sequence). The CDR3 reads CSASSTTNYGYTF. The CDR3 DNA reads TGCAGTGCTAGTAGTACTACGAACTATGGCTACACCTTC.